The present T cell receptor (beta chain) was sequenced within a study of response to subunit inactivated influenza vaccine. General study results and limits: Authors proposed each seasonal influenza vaccination draws in few new T cells.

TCRdb reanalysed the RT-PCR reads using MiXCR and keeps one entry per CDR3 protein. The data hold 540,000 or so distinct CDR3 sequences, with around 13% observed a single time. About this clonotype itself: Its target is unknown.

V was clipped by 0 bases and J by 6 bases; unmatched bases: 10. This CDR3 has 16 residues. Germline lookup yields CDR1 LGHNA and CDR2 YSLEER. This sample comprised PBMCs from blood, obtained about 40 days after vaccination. This chain links TRBV4-3 with TRBJ2-7, with 8 bases aligning to TRBD1. The TCR was taken from a man aged 45-65 years who received an inactivated influenza vaccine. Here the CDR3 reads CASSQDFTGGGGEQYF. The CDR3 coding sequence is TGCGCCAGCAGCCAAGATTTTACAGGGGGAGGCGGCGAGCAGTACTTC.